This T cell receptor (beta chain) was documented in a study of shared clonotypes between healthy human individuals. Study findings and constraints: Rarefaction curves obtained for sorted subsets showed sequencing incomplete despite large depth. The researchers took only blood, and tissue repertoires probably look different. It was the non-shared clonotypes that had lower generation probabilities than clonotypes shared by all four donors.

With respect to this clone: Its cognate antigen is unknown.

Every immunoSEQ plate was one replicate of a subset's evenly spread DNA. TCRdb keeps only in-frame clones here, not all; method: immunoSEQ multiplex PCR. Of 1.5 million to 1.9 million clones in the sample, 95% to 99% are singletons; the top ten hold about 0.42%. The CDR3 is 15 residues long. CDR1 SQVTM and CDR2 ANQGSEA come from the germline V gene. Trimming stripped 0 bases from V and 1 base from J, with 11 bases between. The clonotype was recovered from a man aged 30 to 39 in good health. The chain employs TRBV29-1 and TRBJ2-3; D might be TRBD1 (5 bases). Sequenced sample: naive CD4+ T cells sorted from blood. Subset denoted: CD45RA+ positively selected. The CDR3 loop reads CSVEDRVQGTDTQYF. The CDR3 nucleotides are TGCAGCGTTGAAGACAGGGTACAGGGCACAGATACGCAGTATTTT.